This TCR beta chain came from a study of T cells in Graves' hyperthyroidism and ophthalmopathy. About the research overall: Any treatment followed the collection of peripheral blood at initial diagnosis.

10 ml fresh peripheral blood yielded the PBMCs. The CDR3 regions of TCR beta were amplified from RNA transcripts. First-round RT-PCR with HTBI primers amplified the TCR CDR3 region. A single record per CDR3 protein comes from TCRdb applying MiXCR to the multiplex PCR reads. Of 340,000 or so distinct CDR3 sequences in the sample, roughly 20% were seen once. Study observations and caveats: Also found in blood were most expanded thyroid clonotypes above 0.001. Ophthalmopathy was predicted by the model a median of 6.5 months ahead of onset.

The CDR3 is 11 residues long. V lost 7 bases to trimming and J lost 5 bases, with 8 bases between them. CDR1 GTSNPN and CDR2 SVGIG come from the germline V gene (reference sequence). In its sample, this clonotype was seen many times. Its antigen is as yet unknown. The receptor was derived from a woman in her forties or fifties with Graves' hyperthyroidism. Sequencing was done on a sample of blood. This rearrangement joins TRBV30 to TRBJ1-4; maybe TRBD1 (5 bases). CDR3 DNA: TGTGCCTCGACAGAAAATGAAAAACTGTTTTTT. This encodes CASTENEKLFF.